Listed below are T cell receptor beta chains from one sample, sequenced in a study of breast tumors, draining lymph nodes, adjacent tissues. MiXCR was run by TCRdb on the multiplex PCR reads, yielding one entry per CDR3 protein. The sample lists 85,000 to 130,000 distinct CDR3 sequences, around 30% occurring once. What was sequenced was axillary lymph node tissue. Source of these receptors: a female donor with breast cancer. Some clones in this sample may be carry-over from other donors' samples. Each CDR3 is given with its conserved first and last residue. A D gene is named only where the DNA matches it firmly. A clone size is listed for some rows: how often the clone was seen (once, few, many), or a class if it is expanded.

>TRBJ1-2|many|-|TRBV20-1
TGCAGTCCTATAGGGCAGGGGATTGTCTATGGCTACACCTTC
CSPIGQGIVYGYTF
>TRBJ1-2|many|TRBD1|TRBV28
TGTGCCAGCAGTATCCCGGGACAGCTATATGGCTACACCTTC
CASSIPGQLYGYTF
>TRBJ2-2|many|-|TRBV7-3
TGTGCCAGCAGCACGTTTTACACCGGGGAGCTGTTTTTT
CASSTFYTGELFF
>TRBJ2-3|many|-|TRBV13
TGTGCCAGCAGCTTAAGGTCATGGGGCCCAGATACGCAGTATTTT
CASSLRSWGPDTQYF
>TRBJ2-2|many|TRBD1|TRBV24-1
TGTGCCACCAGTGATGCCCCCGGGACAGGGGTTAACACCGGGGAGCTGTTTTTT
CATSDAPGTGVNTGELFF
>TRBJ1-5|many|-|TRBV29-1
TGCAGCGTTGTGTCCGGGTGGAATCAGCCCCAGCATTTT
CSVVSGWNQPQHF
>TRBJ2-5|many|-|TRBV9
TGTGCCAGCAGCGTGGGTGGACTTTGGGGAGAAGAGACCCAGTACTTC
CASSVGGLWGEETQYF
>TRBJ2-1|-|TRBD2|TRBV20-1
TGCAGTGCTCAAGCGGGGGCCTACAATGGGCAGTTCTTC
CSAQAGAYNGQFF
>TRBJ2-2|many|-|TRBV7-2
TGTGCCAGCAGCTACAGGGTAGCCGGGGAGCTGTTTTTT
CASSYRVAGELFF
>TRBJ2-7|many|TRBD2|TRBV11-3
TGTGCCAGCAGCGCCCGAGCGGGAGGGTCCGAGCAGTACTTC
CASSARAGGSEQYF
>TRBJ1-4|many|TRBD1|TRBV10-2
TGCGCCAGCAACGGGGACAGGGGTAATGAAAAACTGTTTTTT
CASNGDRGNEKLFF
>TRBJ2-7|many|-|TRBV5-4
TGTGCCAGCAGCCCCCAGGACAGCTACGAGCAGTACTTC
CASSPQDSYEQYF
>TRBJ2-7|many|-|TRBV2
TGTGCCAGCAGGATTGAATACGAGCAGTACTTC
CASRIEYEQYF
>TRBJ2-7|many|-|TRBV14
TGTGCCAGCAGCCAGTATAGGGCCCGTGGGTACGAGCAGTACTTC
CASSQYRARGYEQYF
>TRBJ2-7|many|-|TRBV6-1
TGTGCCAGCAGTGAAAGACAGGTCGCCTACGAGCAGTACTTC
CASSERQVAYEQYF
>TRBJ2-1|few|TRBD2|TRBV6-2/TRBV6-3
TGTGCCAGCAGTTACACCCTTGTCCCCCCTTTACGGCGGGGGTACAATGAGCAGTTCTTC
CASSYTLVPPLRRGYNEQFF
>TRBJ2-1|many|TRBD1|TRBV30
TGTGCCTGGAGTTACAGGGGGAACTCCTACAATGAGCAGTTCTTC
CAWSYRGNSYNEQFF
>TRBJ2-6|many|TRBD1|TRBV6-1
TGTGCCAGCAAGACAGGGAGCTCTGGGGCCAACGTCCTGGCTTTC
CASKTGSSGANVLAF
>TRBJ2-1|-|-|TRBV6-4
TGTGCCAGCAGTGACAACACAGGGTACAATGAACGGTTCTTC
CASSDNTGYNERFF
>TRBJ2-6|-|-|TRBV20-1
TGCAGTGCTAGAAAACGGGGGGCCTACGTCCTGACTTTC
CSARKRGAYVLTF
>TRBJ2-7|many|-|TRBV12-5
TGTGCTAGTGAACGGTCAGGGAACGACGAGCAGTACTTC
CASERSGNDEQYF
>TRBJ2-7|many|-|TRBV6-1
TGTGCCAGCAGGATTTCAGGGGCCGAGCAGTACTTC
CASRISGAEQYF
>TRBJ2-1|many|TRBD2|TRBV11-1
TGTGCCAGCAGCTATAGCGGGAGTGAATACAATGAGCAGTTCTTC
CASSYSGSEYNEQFF
>TRBJ1-2|many|-|TRBV20-1
TGCAGTGCTAGGCGGGATAACTATGGCTCCACCTTC
CSARRDNYGSTF
>TRBJ1-5|many|-|TRBV10-3
TGTGCCATCAGTGAAGGGGGGCGTCAGCCCCAGCATTTT
CAISEGGRQPQHF
>TRBJ1-1|many|-|TRBV10-2
TGCGCCAGCAGCGCAAGAGTTGGGGAGACTGAAGCTTTCTTT
CASSARVGETEAFF
>TRBJ1-2|-|-|TRBV9
TGTGCCAGCAGCGGTATGACACAAGGAATTGCTGCTGCCTATGGCTACACCTTC
CASSGMTQGIAAAYGYTF
>TRBJ2-7|many|-|TRBV2
TGTGCCAGCAGGCTACAGGGCTACGAGCAGTACTTC
CASRLQGYEQYF
>TRBJ2-2|many|TRBD2|TRBV9
TGTGCCAGCAGCGTAGCTAGCGGCAACACCGGGGAGCTGTTTTTT
CASSVASGNTGELFF
>TRBJ1-2|many|-|TRBV29-1
TGCAGCGTTGCCGGGGGGGATGGCTACACCTTC
CSVAGGDGYTF
>TRBJ1-1|few|-|TRBV6-5
TGTGCCAGCAGACCTCGGGGGGCTGAAGCTTTCTTT
CASRPRGAEAFF
>TRBJ2-3|many|TRBD1|TRBV7-9
TGTGCCAGCAGCTTAGGCGGACAGGGGGTCGCAGATACGCAGTATTTT
CASSLGGQGVADTQYF
>TRBJ2-2|-|-|TRBV20-1
TGCAGTGCTAACCGTGGAGGGAGTTGGACCGGGGAGCTGTTTTTT
CSANRGGSWTGELFF
>TRBJ1-6|many|-|TRBV20-1
TGCAGTGCTAGAGTAGGCGGGGGGACACCCCTCCACTTT
CSARVGGGTPLHF
>TRBJ1-2|-|-|TRBV7-9
TGTGCCAGCAGCTTAGCGCGGGGCACAGCCTTC
CASSLARGTAF
>TRBJ2-2|many|-|TRBV29-1
TGCAGCGTCTACTTGGGGAACACCGGGGAGCTGTTTTTT
CSVYLGNTGELFF
>TRBJ2-3|-|-|TRBV7-7
TGTGCTAGCAGCTTAGGATTAGGTACAGATACGCAGTATTTT
CASSLGLGTDTQYF
>TRBJ1-4|-|-|TRBV2
TGTGCCGGCAGTGAAAGAAATGAAAAACTGTTCTTT
CAGSERNEKLFF
>TRBJ1-6|many|-|TRBV11-1
TGTGCCAGCAGCCCGGAGTCGAACTATAATTCACCCCTCCACTTT
CASSPESNYNSPLHF
>TRBJ1-5|-|-|TRBV12-3/TRBV12-4
TGTGCCAGCAGTCTCTCGGAGGATCAGCCACAGCATTTT
CASSLSEDQPQHF
>TRBJ1-1|few|TRBD1|TRBV7-3
TGTGCCAGCAGCTTAGACAGGGACACTGAAGCTTTCTTT
CASSLDRDTEAFF
>TRBJ2-3|-|-|TRBV20-1
TGCAGTGCTAGGCCGGACCCCGGGGTAACGGATGCGCAGTATTTT
CSARPDPGVTDAQYF